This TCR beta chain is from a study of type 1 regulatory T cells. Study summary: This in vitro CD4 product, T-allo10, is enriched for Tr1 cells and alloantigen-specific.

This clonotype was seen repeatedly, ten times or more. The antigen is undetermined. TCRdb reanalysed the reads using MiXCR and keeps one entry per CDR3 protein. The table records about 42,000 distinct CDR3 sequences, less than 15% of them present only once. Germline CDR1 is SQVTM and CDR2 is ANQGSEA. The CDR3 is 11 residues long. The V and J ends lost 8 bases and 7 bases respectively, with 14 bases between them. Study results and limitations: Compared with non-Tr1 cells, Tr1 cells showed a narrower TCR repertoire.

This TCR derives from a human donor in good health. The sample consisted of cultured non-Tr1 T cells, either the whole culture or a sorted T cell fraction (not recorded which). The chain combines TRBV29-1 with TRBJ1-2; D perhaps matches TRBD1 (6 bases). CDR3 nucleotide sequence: TGCAGCACTACACAGGGAGGTGGCTACACCTTC. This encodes CSTTQGGGYTF. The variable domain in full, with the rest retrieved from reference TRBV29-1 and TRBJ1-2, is SAVISQKPSRDICQRGTSLTIQCQVDSQVTMMFWYRQQPGQSLTLIATANQGSEATYESGFVIDKFPISRPNLTFSTLTVSNMSPEDSSIYLCSTTQGGGYTFGSGTRLTVV.